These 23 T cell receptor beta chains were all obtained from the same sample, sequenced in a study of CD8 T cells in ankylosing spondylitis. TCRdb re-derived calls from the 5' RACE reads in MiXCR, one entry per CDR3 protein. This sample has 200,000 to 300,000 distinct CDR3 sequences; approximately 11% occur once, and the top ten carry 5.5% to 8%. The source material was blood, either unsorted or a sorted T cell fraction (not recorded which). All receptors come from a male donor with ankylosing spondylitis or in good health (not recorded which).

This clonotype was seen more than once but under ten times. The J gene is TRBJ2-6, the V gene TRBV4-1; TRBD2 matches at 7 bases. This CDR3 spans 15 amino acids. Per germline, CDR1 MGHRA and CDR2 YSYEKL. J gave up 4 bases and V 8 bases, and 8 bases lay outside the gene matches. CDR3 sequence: CASAERGGGANVLTF. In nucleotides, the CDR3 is TGCGCCAGCGCGGAGCGGGGCGGGGGGGCCAACGTCCTGACTTTC.

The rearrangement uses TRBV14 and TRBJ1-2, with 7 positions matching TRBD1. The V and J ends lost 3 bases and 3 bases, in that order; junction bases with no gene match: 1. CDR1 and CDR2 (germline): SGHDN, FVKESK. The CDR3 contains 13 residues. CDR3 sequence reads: CASSHGTDYGYTF. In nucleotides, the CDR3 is TGTGCCAGCAGCCACGGGACAGACTATGGCTACACCTTC.

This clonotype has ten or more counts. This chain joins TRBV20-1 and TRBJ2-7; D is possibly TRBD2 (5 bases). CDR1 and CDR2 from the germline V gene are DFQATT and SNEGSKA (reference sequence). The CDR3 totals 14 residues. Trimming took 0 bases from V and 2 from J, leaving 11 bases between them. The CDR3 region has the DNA TGCAGTGCTAGAGATGGGCGGGCTCCCTACGAGCAGTACTTC. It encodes CSARDGRAPYEQYF.

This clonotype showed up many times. CDR3: CASSSSGTGNGYTF. CDR3 DNA sequence: TGTGCCAGCAGCTCGAGTGGGACAGGGAACGGCTACACCTTC. The genes are TRBV7-9 and TRBJ1-2; 9 bases fit TRBD1. V shed 4 bases, J shed 8 bases, and the junction held 8 bases outside the gene matches. The CDR3 has 14 amino acids. Germline CDR1 is SEHNR and CDR2 is FQNEAQ (reference sequence).

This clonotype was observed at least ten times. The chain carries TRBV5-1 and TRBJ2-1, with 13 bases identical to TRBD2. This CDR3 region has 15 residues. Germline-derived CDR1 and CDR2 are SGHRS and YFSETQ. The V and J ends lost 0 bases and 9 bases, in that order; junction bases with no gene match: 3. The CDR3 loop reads CASSLVLAGGGEQFF. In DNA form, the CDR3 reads TGCGCCAGCAGCTTGGTACTAGCGGGAGGGGGTGAGCAGTTCTTC. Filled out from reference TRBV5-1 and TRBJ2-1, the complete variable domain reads KAGVTQTPRYLIKTRGQQVTLSCSPISGHRSVSWYQQTPGQGLQFLFEYFSETQRNKGNFPGRFSGRQFSNSRSEMNVSTLELGDSALYLCASSLVLAGGGEQFFGPGTRLTVL.

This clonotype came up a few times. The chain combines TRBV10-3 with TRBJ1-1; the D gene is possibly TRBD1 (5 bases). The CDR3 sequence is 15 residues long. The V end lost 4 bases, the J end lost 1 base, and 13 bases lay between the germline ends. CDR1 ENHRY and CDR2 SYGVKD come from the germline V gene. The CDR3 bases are TGTGCCATCAGTGCTGGTGGGGCAGGGAACACTGAAGCTTTCTTT. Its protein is CAISAGGAGNTEAFF.

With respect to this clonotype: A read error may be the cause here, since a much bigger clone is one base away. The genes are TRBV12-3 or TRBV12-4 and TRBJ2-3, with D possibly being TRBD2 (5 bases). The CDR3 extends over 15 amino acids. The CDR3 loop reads CTSSSGIPSTDTQYF. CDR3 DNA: TGTACCAGCAGTTCCGGGATACCAAGCACAGATACGCAGTATTTT.

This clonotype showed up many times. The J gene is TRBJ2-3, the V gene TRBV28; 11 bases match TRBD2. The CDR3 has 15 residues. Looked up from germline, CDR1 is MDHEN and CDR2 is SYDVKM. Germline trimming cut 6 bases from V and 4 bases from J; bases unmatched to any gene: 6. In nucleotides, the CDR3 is TGTGCCAGCAGGCTGCTAGCGGGAGGCCCAGATACGCAGTATTTT. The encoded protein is CASRLLAGGPDTQYF.

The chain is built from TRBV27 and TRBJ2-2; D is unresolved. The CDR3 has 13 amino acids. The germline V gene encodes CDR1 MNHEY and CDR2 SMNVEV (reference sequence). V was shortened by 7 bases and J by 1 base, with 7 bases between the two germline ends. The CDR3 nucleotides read TGTGCCAGCACCTACGGGAACACCGGGGAGCTGTTTTTT. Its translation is CASTYGNTGELFF.

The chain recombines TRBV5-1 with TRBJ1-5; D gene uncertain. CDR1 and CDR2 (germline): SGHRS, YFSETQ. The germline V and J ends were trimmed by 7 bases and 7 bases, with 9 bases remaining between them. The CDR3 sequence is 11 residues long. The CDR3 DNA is TGCGCCAGCGTACACGGGCAGCCCCAGCATTTT. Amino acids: CASVHGQPQHF.

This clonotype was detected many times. In DNA form, the CDR3 reads TGCGCCAGCAGCTTTACTGCGGGGGGGTCCTATGAGCAGTTCTTC. Amino acids: CASSFTAGGSYEQFF. The V and J genes are TRBV5-1 and TRBJ2-1, with 9 bases lining up with TRBD2. The CDR3 extends over 15 amino acids. Trimming at V came to 2 bases and at J to 8 bases, leaving 8 bases not matched to a gene. Germline V gene lookup returns CDR1 SGHRS and CDR2 YFSETQ.

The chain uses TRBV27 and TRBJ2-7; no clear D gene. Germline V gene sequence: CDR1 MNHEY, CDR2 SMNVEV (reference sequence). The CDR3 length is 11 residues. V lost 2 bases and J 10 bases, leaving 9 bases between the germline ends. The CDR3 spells CASSLGVHQYF. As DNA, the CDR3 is TGTGCCAGCAGTTTAGGAGTCCATCAGTACTTC.

CDR3 sequence (DNA): TGTGCCAGCAGCCAAGGCCTCCGACAGGGGCCAAGTGTCGGGGAGCTGTTTTTT. This gives the protein CASSQGLRQGPSVGELFF. The chain couples TRBV3-1 to TRBJ2-2, with TRBD1 matching 8 bases. Germline loops: CDR1 LGHDT, CDR2 YNNKEL (reference sequence). This CDR3 is built from 18 residues. The trim removed 1 base at V and 7 bases at J, leaving 14 bases unmatched.

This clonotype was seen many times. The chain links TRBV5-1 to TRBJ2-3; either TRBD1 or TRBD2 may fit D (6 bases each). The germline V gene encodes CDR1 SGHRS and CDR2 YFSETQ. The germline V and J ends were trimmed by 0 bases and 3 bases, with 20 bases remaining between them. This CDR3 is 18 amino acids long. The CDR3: CASSLAIRGRIRTDTQYF. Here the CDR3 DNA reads TGCGCCAGCAGCTTGGCTATCCGGGGGCGCATTCGGACAGATACGCAGTATTTT. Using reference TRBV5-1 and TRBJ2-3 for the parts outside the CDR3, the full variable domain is KAGVTQTPRYLIKTRGQQVTLSCSPISGHRSVSWYQQTPGQGLQFLFEYFSETQRNKGNFPGRFSGRQFSNSRSEMNVSTLELGDSALYLCASSLAIRGRIRTDTQYFGPGTRLTVL.

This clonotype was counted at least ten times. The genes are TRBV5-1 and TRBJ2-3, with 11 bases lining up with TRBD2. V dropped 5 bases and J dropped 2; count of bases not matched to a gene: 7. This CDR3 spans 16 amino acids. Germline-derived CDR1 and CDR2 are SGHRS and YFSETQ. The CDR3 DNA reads TGCGCCAGCAGGGACGGGACTAGCGGAGACACAGATACGCAGTATTTT. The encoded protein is CASRDGTSGDTDTQYF.

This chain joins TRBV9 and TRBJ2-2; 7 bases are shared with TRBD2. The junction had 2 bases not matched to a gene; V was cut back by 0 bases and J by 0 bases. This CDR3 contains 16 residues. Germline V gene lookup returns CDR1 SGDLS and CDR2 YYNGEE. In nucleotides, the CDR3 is TGTGCCAGCAGCGTAGATAGCGGGCCGAACACCGGGGAGCTGTTTTTT. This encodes CASSVDSGPNTGELFF.

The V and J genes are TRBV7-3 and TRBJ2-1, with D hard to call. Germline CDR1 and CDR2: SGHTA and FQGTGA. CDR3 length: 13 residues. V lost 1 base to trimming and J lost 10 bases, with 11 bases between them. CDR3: CASSLNSLGEQFF. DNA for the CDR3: TGTGCCAGCAGCTTAAACTCGCTGGGGGAGCAGTTCTTC.

The CDR3 reads CASSQGTGPYGYTF. DNA of the CDR3: TGTGCCAGCAGCCAAGGGACAGGACCCTATGGCTACACCTTC. The chain carries TRBV4-2 and TRBJ1-2; 7 bases fit TRBD1. V lost 1 base, J lost 4 bases, and 3 bases stayed unmatched. The germline V gene has CDR1 LGHNA and CDR2 YNFKEQ. The CDR3 has 14 amino acids.

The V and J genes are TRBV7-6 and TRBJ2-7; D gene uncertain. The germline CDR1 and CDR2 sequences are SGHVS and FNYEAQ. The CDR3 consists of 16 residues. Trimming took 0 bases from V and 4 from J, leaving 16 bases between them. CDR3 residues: CASSLAVGVVSYEQYF. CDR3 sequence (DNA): TGTGCCAGCAGCTTAGCGGTTGGCGTAGTTTCATACGAGCAGTACTTC.

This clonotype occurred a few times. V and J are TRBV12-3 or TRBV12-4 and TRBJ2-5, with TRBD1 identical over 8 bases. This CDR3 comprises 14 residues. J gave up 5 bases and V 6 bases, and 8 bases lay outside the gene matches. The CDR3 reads CASSSRQGTETQYF. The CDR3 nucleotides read TGTGCCAGCAGCTCAAGACAGGGGACGGAGACCCAGTACTTC.

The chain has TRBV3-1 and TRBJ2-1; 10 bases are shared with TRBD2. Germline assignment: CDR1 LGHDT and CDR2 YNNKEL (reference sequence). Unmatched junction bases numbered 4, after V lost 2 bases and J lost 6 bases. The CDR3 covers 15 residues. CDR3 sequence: CASSQMLAGVNEQFF. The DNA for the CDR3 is TGTGCCAGCAGCCAAATGCTAGCGGGAGTCAATGAGCAGTTCTTC.

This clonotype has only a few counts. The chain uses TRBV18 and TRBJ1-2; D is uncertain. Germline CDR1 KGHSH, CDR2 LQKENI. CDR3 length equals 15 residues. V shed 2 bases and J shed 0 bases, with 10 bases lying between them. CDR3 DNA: TGTGCCAGCTCACCATTAGCCCCTCCTAACTATGGCTACACCTTC. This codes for CASSPLAPPNYGYTF.

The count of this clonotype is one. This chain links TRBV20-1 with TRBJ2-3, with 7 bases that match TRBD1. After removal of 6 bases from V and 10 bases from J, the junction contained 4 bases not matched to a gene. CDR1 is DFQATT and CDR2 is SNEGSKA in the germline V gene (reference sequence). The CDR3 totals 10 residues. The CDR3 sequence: CSARQGPQYF. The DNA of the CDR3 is TGCAGTGCGCGACAGGGTCCGCAGTATTTT.